This section outlines one T cell receptor beta chain sequence together with its context. The antigen remains undetermined. This record belongs to a study of T cell responses to AZD1222 COVID-19 vaccine. Findings of the study overall: Rises in breadth and depth of Spike-specific TCRs came after two AZD1222 doses. Among the donors, most were white British and more were female, and clonal diversity was possibly underestimated. No repertoire was sampled before or during the peak T cell response, only after it.

V gave up 0 bases and J gave up 2 bases; unmatched junction bases: 7. The CDR3 consists of 17 residues. CDR1 is LGHNA and CDR2 is YNFKEQ in the germline V gene. Generated by immunoSEQ multiplex PCR, the TCRdb table keeps only in-frame clones and is missing some. The profile shows about 140,000 clones, roughly 90% of them singletons. This specimen was peripheral blood, taken on day 0 of AZD1222 vaccination. The TCR originated in an adult in good health. V gene TRBV4-2 combines with J gene TRBJ2-1; 7 bases are shared with TRBD2. CDR3 residues: CASSQDSGRGAYNEQFF. CDR3 DNA: TGTGCCAGCAGCCAAGATAGTGGACGGGGGGCCTACAATGAGCAGTTCTTC.